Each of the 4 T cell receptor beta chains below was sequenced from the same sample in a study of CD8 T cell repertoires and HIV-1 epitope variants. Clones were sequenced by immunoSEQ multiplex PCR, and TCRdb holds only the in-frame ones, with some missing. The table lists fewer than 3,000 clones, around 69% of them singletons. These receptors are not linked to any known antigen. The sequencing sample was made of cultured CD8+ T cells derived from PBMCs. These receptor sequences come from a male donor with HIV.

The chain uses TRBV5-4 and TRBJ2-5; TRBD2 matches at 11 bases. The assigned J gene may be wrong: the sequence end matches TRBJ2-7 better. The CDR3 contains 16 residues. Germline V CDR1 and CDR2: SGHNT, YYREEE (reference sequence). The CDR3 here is CASSPTSGGQSYEQYF. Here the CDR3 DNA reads TGTGCCAGCAGCCCTACTAGCGGGGGCCAGTCCTACGAGCAGTACTTC.

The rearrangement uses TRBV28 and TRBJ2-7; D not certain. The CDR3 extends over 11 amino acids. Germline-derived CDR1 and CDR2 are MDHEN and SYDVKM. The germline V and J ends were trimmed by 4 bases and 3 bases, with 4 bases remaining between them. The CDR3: CASSSNYEQYF. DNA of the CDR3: TGTGCCAGCAGTTCCAACTACGAGCAGTACTTC.

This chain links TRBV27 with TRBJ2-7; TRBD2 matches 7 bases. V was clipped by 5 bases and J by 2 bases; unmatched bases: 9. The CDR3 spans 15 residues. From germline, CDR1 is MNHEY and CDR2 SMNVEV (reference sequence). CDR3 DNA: TGTGCCAGCAGTCCCGGGTCGACTAGCCCCTACGAGCAGTACTTC. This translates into CASSPGSTSPYEQYF.

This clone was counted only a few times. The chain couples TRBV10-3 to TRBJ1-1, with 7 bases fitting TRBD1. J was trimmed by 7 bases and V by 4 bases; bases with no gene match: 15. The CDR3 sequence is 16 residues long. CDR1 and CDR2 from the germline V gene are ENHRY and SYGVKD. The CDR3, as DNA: TGTGCCATCAGTGCCGGAGACGCGGGGACAGCTGATGAAGCTTTCTTT. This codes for CAISAGDAGTADEAFF.